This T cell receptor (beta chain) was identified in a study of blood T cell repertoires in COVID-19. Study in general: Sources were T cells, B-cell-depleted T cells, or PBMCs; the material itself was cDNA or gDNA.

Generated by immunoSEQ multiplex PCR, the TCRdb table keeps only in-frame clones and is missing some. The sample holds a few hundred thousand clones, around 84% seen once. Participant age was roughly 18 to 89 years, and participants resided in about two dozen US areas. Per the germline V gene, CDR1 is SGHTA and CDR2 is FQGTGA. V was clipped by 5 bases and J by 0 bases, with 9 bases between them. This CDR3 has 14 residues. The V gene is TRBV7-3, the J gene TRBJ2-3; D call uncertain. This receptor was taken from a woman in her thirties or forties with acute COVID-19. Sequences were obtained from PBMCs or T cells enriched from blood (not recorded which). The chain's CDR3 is CASSPSPSTDTQYF. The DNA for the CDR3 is TGTGCCAGCAGCCCAAGCCCTAGCACAGATACGCAGTATTTT.